This TCR beta chain was recorded in a study of CD8 T cells in ankylosing spondylitis (TCRdb year 2017). Regarding the complete study: To find TCR variants linked to disease, the study profiled T cell receptor beta repertoires in ankylosing spondylitis patients and healthy donors. Peripheral blood was sampled, and synovial fluid was additionally collected from ankylosing spondylitis patients. The full study cohort comprised roughly 24 ankylosing spondylitis patients and roughly 100 healthy donors. On the study overall, not on this receptor specifically: Some of the motif variants had been reported before in the synovial fluid and blood of reactive arthritis patients, a finding that suggests common disease-initiation mechanisms. The disease-linked clones were reported as significantly enriched in matched synovial fluid samples from ankylosing spondylitis patients. A TCR beta motif made up of several highly homologous amino acid variants appeared to be characteristic of blood from ankylosing spondylitis patients. The disease-linked clones had a CD8+ phenotype and were found at relatively low frequencies in peripheral blood.

The listed sequencing device is Illumina HiSeq 2500. TCR beta libraries were prepared by quantitative 5'-RACE with molecular barcodes. Per the authors' processing: To identify disease-linked TCR variants, a new computational method was used, one built on a probabilistic model of VDJ rearrangement. TCRdb trimmed the raw reads at Q25, called clones with MiXCR and kept productive beta chains. Each CDR3 protein appears once, grouped with its most common genes and DNA. The V and J calls reflect TCRdb's pipeline rather than the authors' work. The sample contains under 300,000 distinct CDR3 sequences, around 10% of them found a single time. The leading ten clones occupy 5.5% to 8% of the sample. For CDR1 and CDR2, the germline V gene lists SGHRS and YFSETQ. V lost 2 bases and J lost 2 bases, and the count of bases not matched to a germline gene is 3. The CDR3 spans 14 residues, from the cysteine through the phenylalanine. The CDR3 DNA has 42 bases and is translated from base 1.

This clonotype was picked up many times. The antigen it binds to is not known. Base qualities are not provided; no much larger clone lies one nucleotide away. Sequenced material: blood, either unsorted or a sorted T cell fraction (not recorded which). Here the chain combines TRBV5-1 and TRBJ2-5; the central 7 bases match TRBD2. The receptor was isolated from a male donor with ankylosing spondylitis or in good health (not recorded which). The CDR3 amino acid sequence is: CASSFGDYQETQYF. The DNA is as follows: TGCGCCAGCAGCTTTGGGGACTATCAAGAGACCCAGTACTTC.